The sequence of this TCR beta chain was determined in a study of cytomegalovirus exposure and HLA in healthy donors. Study information: Inside one of the first data releases sat about 85 million unique TCRs taken from HLA-typed donors.

Study findings and constraints: Within an earlier analysis, most TCR beta V segments proved productive either about 87% or about 30% of the time. Relative to equally common others, HLA-associated TCR beta chains showed greater clonal expansion in a later analysis. In a later analysis, several top co-occurrence clusters appeared linked to parvovirus B19, influenza, CMV and Epstein-Barr virus.

V lost 4 bases and J lost 2; bases outside the gene matches: 5. This CDR3 comprises 13 residues. The germline V gene encodes CDR1 SQVTM and CDR2 ANQGSEA. Of note for this clone: Its antigen is as yet unknown.

In the PCR, 60 Vbeta and 13 Jbeta primers were used. Generated by immunoSEQ multiplex PCR, the TCRdb table keeps only in-frame clones and is missing some. The table lists about 160,000 clones, approximately 80% of them singletons. The chain is built from TRBV29-1 and TRBJ2-7; 7 bases are a match to TRBD1. The source material was PBMCs. This TCR was sampled from a man aged 25-45 years in good health and CMV-seronegative. The CDR3: CSVGTGAPYEQYF. In nucleotides, the CDR3 is TGCAGCGTTGGAACAGGGGCCCCCTACGAGCAGTACTTC.